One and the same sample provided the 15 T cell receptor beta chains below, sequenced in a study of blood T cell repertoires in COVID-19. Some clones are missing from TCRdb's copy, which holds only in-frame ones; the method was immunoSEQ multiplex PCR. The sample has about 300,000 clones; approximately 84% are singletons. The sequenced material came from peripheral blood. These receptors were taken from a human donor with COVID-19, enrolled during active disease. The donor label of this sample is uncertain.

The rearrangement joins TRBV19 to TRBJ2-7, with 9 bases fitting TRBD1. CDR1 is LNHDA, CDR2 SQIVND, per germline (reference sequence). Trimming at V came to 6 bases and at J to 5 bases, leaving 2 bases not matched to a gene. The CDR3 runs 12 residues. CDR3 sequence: CASRGDRDEQYF. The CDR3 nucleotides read TGTGCCAGTAGAGGGGACAGGGACGAGCAGTACTTC.

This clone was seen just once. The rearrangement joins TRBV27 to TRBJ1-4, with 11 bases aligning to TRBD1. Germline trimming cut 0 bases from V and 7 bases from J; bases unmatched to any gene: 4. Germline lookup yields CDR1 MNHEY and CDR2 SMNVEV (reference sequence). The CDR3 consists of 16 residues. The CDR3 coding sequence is TGTGCCAGCAGTTTATCGATCGGGACAGGGGGTGAAAAACTGTTTTTT. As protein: CASSLSIGTGGEKLFF.

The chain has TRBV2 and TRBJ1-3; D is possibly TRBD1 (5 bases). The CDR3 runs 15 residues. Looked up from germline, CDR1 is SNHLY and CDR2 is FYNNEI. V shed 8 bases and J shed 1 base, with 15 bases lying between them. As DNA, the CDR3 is TGTGCCAGCGGGGCCTTCGGGGGATCTGGAAACACCATATATTTT. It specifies CASGAFGGSGNTIYF.

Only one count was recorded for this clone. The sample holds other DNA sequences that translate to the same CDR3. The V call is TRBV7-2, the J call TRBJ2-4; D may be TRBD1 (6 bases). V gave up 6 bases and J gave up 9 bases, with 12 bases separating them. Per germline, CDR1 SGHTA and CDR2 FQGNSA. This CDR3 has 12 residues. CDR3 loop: CASSPFRGIQYF. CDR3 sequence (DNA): TGTGCCAGCAGTCCTTTCAGGGGCATTCAGTACTTC.

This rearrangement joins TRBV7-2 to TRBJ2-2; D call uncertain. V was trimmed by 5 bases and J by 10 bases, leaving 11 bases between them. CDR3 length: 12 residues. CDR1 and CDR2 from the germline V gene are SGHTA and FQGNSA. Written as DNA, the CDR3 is TGTGCCAGCAGCCTAGGGCAGGCGGAGCTGTTTTTT. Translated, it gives CASSLGQAELFF.

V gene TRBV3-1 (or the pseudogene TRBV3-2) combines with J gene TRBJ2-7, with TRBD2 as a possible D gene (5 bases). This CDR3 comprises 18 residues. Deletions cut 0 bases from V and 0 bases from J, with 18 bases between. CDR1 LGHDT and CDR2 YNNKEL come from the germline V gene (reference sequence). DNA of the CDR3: TGTGCCAGCAGCCAAGATCTTCGGGCCGCGGGTAGCTCCTACGAGCAGTACTTC. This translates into CASSQDLRAAGSSYEQYF.

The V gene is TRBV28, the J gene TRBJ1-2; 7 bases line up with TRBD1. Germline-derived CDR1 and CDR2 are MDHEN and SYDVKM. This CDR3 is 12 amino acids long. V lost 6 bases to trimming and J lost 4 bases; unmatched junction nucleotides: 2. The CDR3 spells CASRGQIYGYTF. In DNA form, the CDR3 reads TGTGCCAGCAGGGGACAGATCTATGGCTACACCTTC.

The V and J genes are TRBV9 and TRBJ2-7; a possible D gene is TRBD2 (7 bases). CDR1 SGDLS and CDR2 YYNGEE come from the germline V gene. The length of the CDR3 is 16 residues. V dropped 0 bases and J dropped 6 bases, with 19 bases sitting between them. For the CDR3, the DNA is TGTGCCAGCAGCGTAGACGATTCTAGGGGGGGCCGCGAGCAGTACTTC. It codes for CASSVDDSRGGREQYF.

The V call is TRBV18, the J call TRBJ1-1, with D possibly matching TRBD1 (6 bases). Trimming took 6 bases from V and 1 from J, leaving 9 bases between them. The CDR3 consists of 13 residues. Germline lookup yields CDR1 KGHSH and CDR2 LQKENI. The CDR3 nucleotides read TGTGCCAGCTCGAAACAGGGGAACACTGAAGCTTTCTTT. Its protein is CASSKQGNTEAFF.

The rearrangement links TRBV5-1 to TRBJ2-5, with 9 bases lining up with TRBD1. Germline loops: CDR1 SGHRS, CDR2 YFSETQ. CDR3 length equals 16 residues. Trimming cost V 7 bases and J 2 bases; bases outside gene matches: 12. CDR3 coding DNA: TGCGCCAGCTGCCTCGGACAGGGGTTCGTACAAGAGACCCAGTACTTC. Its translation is CASCLGQGFVQETQYF. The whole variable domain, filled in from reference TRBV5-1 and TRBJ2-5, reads KAGVTQTPRYLIKTRGQQVTLSCSPISGHRSVSWYQQTPGQGLQFLFEYFSETQRNKGNFPGRFSGRQFSNSRSEMNVSTLELGDSALYLCASCLGQGFVQETQYFGPGTRLLVL.

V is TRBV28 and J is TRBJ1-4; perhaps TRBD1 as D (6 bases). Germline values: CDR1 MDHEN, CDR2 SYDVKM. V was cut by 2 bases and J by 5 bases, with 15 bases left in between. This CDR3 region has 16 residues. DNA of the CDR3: TGTGCCAGCAGTTTAAGAGGGGGTCGGCGAAATGAAAAACTGTTTTTT. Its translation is CASSLRGGRRNEKLFF.

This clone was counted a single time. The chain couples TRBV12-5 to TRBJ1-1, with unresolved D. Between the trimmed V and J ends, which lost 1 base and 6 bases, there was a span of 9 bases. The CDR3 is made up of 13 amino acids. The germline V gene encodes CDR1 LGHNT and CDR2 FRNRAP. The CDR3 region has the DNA TGTGCTAGTGGTTTGGGAGTGGTGGCTGAAGCTTTCTTT. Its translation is CASGLGVVAEAFF.

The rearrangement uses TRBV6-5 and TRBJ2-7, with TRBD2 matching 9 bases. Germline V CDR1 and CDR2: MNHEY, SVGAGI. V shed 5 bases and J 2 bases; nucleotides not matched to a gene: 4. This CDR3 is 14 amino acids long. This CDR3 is CASSPTSGTYEQYF. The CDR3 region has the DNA TGTGCCAGCAGTCCGACTAGCGGCACCTACGAGCAGTACTTC.

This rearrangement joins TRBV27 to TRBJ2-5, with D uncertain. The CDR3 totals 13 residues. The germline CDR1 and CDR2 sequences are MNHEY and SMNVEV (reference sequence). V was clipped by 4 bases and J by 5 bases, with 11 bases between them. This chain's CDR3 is CASSYSLIETQYF. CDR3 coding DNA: TGTGCCAGCAGTTACTCCCTCATTGAGACCCAGTACTTC.

CDR3 sequence reads: CASSSQTGVYYGYTF. DNA for the CDR3: TGTGCCAGCAGCTCCCAGACAGGGGTTTACTATGGCTACACCTTC. The chain links TRBV11-2 to TRBJ1-2; TRBD1 matches at 8 bases. The CDR3 runs to 15 residues. CDR1 is SGHAT and CDR2 is FQNNGV in the germline V gene. Germline trimming cut 4 bases from V and 3 bases from J; bases unmatched to any gene: 7.